This TCR beta chain was recorded in a study of human thymus T cells. Here immunoSEQ multiplex PCR was the method, and the copy in TCRdb shows in-frame clones only, minus some. Of around 70,000 clones listed, 85% to 95% are singletons. Resections were taken during corrective heart surgery, and the thymus tissue came from these. All donors were healthy Finnish infants who were undergoing corrective surgery to treat congenital heart defects. A remark on this clone: Its target is not known.

General study results and limits: Highly overlapping thymic repertoires in unrelated individuals were reported by related research. V and J genes seemed to be used with bias in thymic and blood repertoires.

After removal of 1 base from V and 6 bases from J, the junction contained 2 bases not matched to a gene. The CDR3 length is 14 residues. CDR1 is LGHNA and CDR2 is YSLEER in the germline V gene. The genes are TRBV4-3 and TRBJ2-2; 7 bases map to TRBD2. The sequenced material came from thymus tissue. This receptor was taken from a girl under three years old with a congenital heart defect but otherwise immunologically healthy. The CDR3 sequence is CASSQGEGPGELFF. The CDR3 coding sequence is TGCGCCAGCAGCCAAGGGGAGGGGCCCGGGGAGCTGTTTTTT.